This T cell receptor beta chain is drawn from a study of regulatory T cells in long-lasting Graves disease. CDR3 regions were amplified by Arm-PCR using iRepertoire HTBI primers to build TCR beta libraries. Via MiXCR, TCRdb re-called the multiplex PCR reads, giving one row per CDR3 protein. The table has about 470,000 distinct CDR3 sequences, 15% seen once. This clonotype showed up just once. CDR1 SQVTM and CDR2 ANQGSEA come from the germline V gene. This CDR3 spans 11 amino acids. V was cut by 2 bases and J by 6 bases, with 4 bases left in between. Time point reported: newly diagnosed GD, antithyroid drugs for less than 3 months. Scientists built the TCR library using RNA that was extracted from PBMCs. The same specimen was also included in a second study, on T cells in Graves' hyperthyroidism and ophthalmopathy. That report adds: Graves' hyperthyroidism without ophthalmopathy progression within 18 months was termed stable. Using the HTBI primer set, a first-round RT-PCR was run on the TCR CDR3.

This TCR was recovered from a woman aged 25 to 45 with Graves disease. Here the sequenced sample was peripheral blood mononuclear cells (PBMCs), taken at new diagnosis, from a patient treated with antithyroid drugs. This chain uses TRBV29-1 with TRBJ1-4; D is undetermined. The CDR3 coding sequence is TGCAGCGTTGAAAGGGATGAAAAACTGTTTTTT. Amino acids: CSVERDEKLFF.